Below are 26 T cell receptor beta chains sequenced from a single sample in a study of CD8+CD57+ T cells in acquired aplastic anemia. Profiling of TCR beta VDJ combinations and CDR3 sequences used genomic DNA as template. One entry per CDR3 protein, called by TCRdb with MiXCR from the reads. The sample holds hundreds of thousands of distinct CDR3 sequences, 65% to 80% seen once. Source material: sorted CD4+, CD8+, or CD8+CD57+ T cells (not recorded which) from PBMCs. These receptors originate from a human donor in good health, serving as a control.

Turning to this clonotype: Possible read error: a much larger clone is one base away. V is TRBV7-6 and J is TRBJ2-5, with 8 bases fitting TRBD1. Germline V gene lookup returns CDR1 SGHVS and CDR2 FNYEAQ. There are 14 residues in the CDR3. J was trimmed by 9 bases and V by 1 base; bases with no gene match: 7. CDR3 residues: CASSLEADREPQYF. DNA for the CDR3: TGTGCCAGCAGCTTAGAGGCGGACAGGGAGCCCCAGTACTTC.

On this clonotype itself: A read error is likely, as this CDR3 ends without the conserved phenylalanine or tryptophan. Because the CDR3's place on the DNA is in doubt, the DNA is left out and the CDR3 is given as listed by TCRdb. The chain joins TRBV15 to TRBJ1-1. From its first to its last residue, the CDR3 has 14 amino acids. Germline values: CDR1 LNHNV, CDR2 YYDKDF (reference sequence). The CDR3 sequence: CATSRDLGFTPSVR.

This clonotype was recorded once. Germline and junction disagree at one end, which may indicate a read error. The rearrangement uses TRBV7-3 and TRBJ1-6, with 8 bases lining up with TRBD1. The CDR3 loop spans 15 amino acids. CDR1 is SGHTA, CDR2 FQGTGA, per germline. The CDR3 is CASSVGQGQNEQYHF. The CDR3 coding sequence is TGCGCCAGCAGCGTCGGACAGGGACAGAACGAACAGTACCACTTT.

The rearrangement uses TRBV12-3 or TRBV12-4 and TRBJ1-1; D remains unclear. V gave up 4 bases and J gave up 5 bases, with 11 bases separating them. The CDR3 totals 13 residues. CDR3 sequence: CASSWTEGTEAFF. The CDR3 nucleotides read TGTGCCAGCAGTTGGACGGAAGGGACTGAAGCTTTCTTT.

This clonotype was detected a few times. The chain has TRBV20-1 and TRBJ2-7; D is uncertain. Germline CDR1 and CDR2: DFQATT and SNEGSKA (reference sequence). Trimming pared 0 bases from V and 3 bases from J, leaving 6 bases between. This CDR3 contains 12 residues. The CDR3 sequence: CSARDRSYEQYF. CDR3 nucleotide sequence: TGCAGTGCTAGAGATCGGAGCTACGAGCAGTACTTC.

The gene calls are TRBV13 and TRBJ2-7, with 8 bases fitting TRBD1. V was pared by 6 bases and J by 5 bases, with 9 bases of the junction left unmatched. This CDR3 has 14 amino acids. CDR1 and CDR2 (germline): PRHDT, FYEKMQ (reference sequence). The CDR3 bases are TGTGCCAGCAGTCAGGACAGGGAAGACAACGAGCAGTACTTC. Its translation is CASSQDREDNEQYF.

Regarding this clonotype: The junction departs from the called germline gene at one end, perhaps through a read error. V is TRBV10-2 and J is TRBJ1-1; no firm D call. The CDR3 has 14 amino acids. Germline assignment: CDR1 WSHSY and CDR2 SAAADI. The CDR3 bases are TGCGCCAGCATTGAAGGAGTTGGGAACACTGCAGCTTTCTTT. Residues: CASIEGVGNTAAFF.

A note on this clonotype: Germline is not matched at one junction end, which may reflect a read error. This sequence joins TRBV2 and TRBJ1-1; D might be TRBD1 (5 bases). The CDR3 extends over 14 amino acids. The germline gives CDR1 SNHLY, CDR2 FYNNEI. As DNA, the CDR3 is TGTGCCGGCAGTGGAGACAGCCCGAACACTGAAGCTTTCTTT. Its protein is CAGSGDSPNTEAFF.

A remark on this clonotype: Because it lacks the conserved phenylalanine or tryptophan at the end, this CDR3 is likely a read error. The chain links TRBV7-2 to TRBJ2-7; 10 bases match TRBD2. Germline V CDR1 and CDR2: SGHTA, FQGNSA. The CDR3 extends over 15 amino acids. V trimming: 1 base; J trimming: 9 bases; junction bases outside the gene matches: 9. The CDR3 reads CASSLGGAGGRTQYS. CDR3 in DNA: TGTGCCAGCAGCTTAGGAGGAGCGGGGGGGCGTACGCAGTACTCC.

This clonotype showed up many times. V and J are TRBV10-3 and TRBJ1-5; a weak D match, TRBD1 (5 bases). Per the germline V gene, CDR1 is ENHRY and CDR2 is SYGVKD. V was pared by 4 bases and J by 6 bases, with 13 bases between. The CDR3 extends over 14 amino acids. The CDR3 coding sequence is TGTGCCATCAGTGGAGGGGTGAGTGGTCAGCCCCAGCATTTT. Encoded protein: CAISGGVSGQPQHF.

In the case of this clonotype: Given the absence of the conserved phenylalanine or tryptophan at the CDR3 end, a read error is likely. The limits of the CDR3 on the DNA are not certain, so only TCRdb's listed CDR3 is given. V gene TRBV20-1 combines with J gene TRBJ1-1; no DNA check was done on the table's D call, TRBD1. 10 amino acids form the CDR3, both terminal residues included. CDR1 is DFQATT, CDR2 SNEGSKA, per germline (reference sequence). The CDR3 loop is CSARPGQTPI.

A word on this clonotype: Relative to the germline gene, one junction end is altered; a read error may explain this. This rearrangement joins TRBV7-3 to TRBJ2-7; either TRBD1 or TRBD2 may supply D (5 bases each). The germline gives CDR1 SGHTA, CDR2 FQGTGA. The CDR3 is 12 residues long. DNA for the CDR3: TGTGCCAGCAGCCTCGGGACGGGCACAGATAACTTC. It encodes CASSLGTGTDNF.

A remark on this clonotype: The junction shows a germline mismatch at one end, possibly a read error. The J gene is TRBJ1-2, the V gene TRBV2; D gene ambiguous. The CDR3 length is 14 residues. Germline V gene lookup returns CDR1 SNHLY and CDR2 FYNNEI. The CDR3 loop reads CASSSRAHKDGYNF. CDR3 coding DNA: TGTGCCAGCAGCTCTAGGGCACATAAAGATGGCTACAACTTC.

This clonotype showed up many times. V usage is TRBV12-5 and J usage is TRBJ2-7, with 7 bases matching TRBD1. There are 14 residues in the CDR3. J gave up 1 base and V 4 bases, and 4 bases lay outside the gene matches. Looked up from germline, CDR1 is LGHNT and CDR2 is FRNRAP. For the CDR3, the DNA is TGTGCTAGTGGTTCGGGACAGAATTCCTACGAGCAGTACTTC. Its protein product is CASGSGQNSYEQYF. Full variable domain (rest looked up from reference TRBV12-5 and TRBJ2-7): DARVTQTPRHKVTEMGQEVTMRCQPILGHNTVFWYRQTMMQGLELLAYFRNRAPLDDSGMPKDRFSAEMPDATLATLKIQPSEPRDSAVYFCASGSGQNSYEQYFGPGTRLTVT.

CDR3 region: CASSLPNNEQFF. In DNA, the CDR3 is TGTGCCAGCAGCCTACCAAACAATGAGCAGTTCTTC. V is TRBV5-6 and J is TRBJ2-1; D gene unclear. In germline, CDR1 is SGHDT, CDR2 YYEEEE. The CDR3 contains 12 residues. With 4 bases removed from V and 5 bases from J, the gap between germline ends came to 7 bases.

This rearrangement joins TRBV20-1 to TRBJ1-2, with D tentatively TRBD1 (5 bases). This CDR3 contains 12 residues. Trimming shortened V by 3 bases and J by 12 bases, and 17 bases separated the two germline ends. CDR1 is DFQATT and CDR2 is SNEGSKA in the germline V gene (reference sequence). The CDR3 region has the DNA TGCAGTGCTAGCGGGGGGGTTGGTGCTGACACCTTC. This translates into CSASGGVGADTF.

The J gene is TRBJ1-3, the V gene TRBV11-2, with D maybe TRBD1 (5 bases). CDR3 length: 14 residues. Germline CDR1 reads SGHAT; CDR2 reads FQNNGV. V lost 8 bases and J 4 bases, leaving 15 bases between the germline ends. In nucleotides, the CDR3 is TGTGCCAGCGAAGGGGCAGCCCGGGGAAACACCATATATTTT. Translated, it gives CASEGAARGNTIYF.

With respect to this clonotype: Because the CDR3's place on the DNA is in doubt, the DNA is left out and the CDR3 is given as listed by TCRdb. V is TRBV7-3 and J is TRBJ1-4; the table assigns TRBD1, which was not confirmed against the DNA. The CDR3 has 17 residues if both end residues are counted. Germline CDR1 reads SGHTA; CDR2 reads FQGTGA. The CDR3 region is CASSLPWSFLWTRKLFF.

With regard to this clonotype: One base away lies a much larger clone, so this may be a sequencing read error. This chain joins TRBV6-2 or TRBV6-3 and TRBJ2-7; maybe TRBD2 (6 bases). Germline-derived CDR1 and CDR2 are MNHEY and SVGEGT. The CDR3 contains 17 residues. With 2 bases removed from V and 0 bases from J, the gap between germline ends came to 17 bases. CDR3 DNA: TGTGCCAGCAGTTACGGCGGGGCCCCGTCCCCCTCCTACGAGCAGTACTTC. It translates to CASSYGGAPSPSYEQYF.

The V gene is TRBV7-2, the J gene TRBJ2-7; tentative D call: TRBD2 (6 bases). Germline CDR1 SGHTA, CDR2 FQGNSA. This CDR3 region has 13 residues. V was cut by 0 bases and J by 6 bases, with 9 bases left in between. The CDR3 sequence is CASSLAWRGEQYF. In DNA, the CDR3 is TGTGCCAGCAGCTTAGCGTGGAGGGGCGAGCAGTACTTC. Combining the CDR3 with reference TRBV7-2 and TRBJ2-7 gives the whole variable domain GAGVSQSPSNKVTEKGKDVELRCDPISGHTALYWYRQSLGQGLEFLIYFQGNSAPDKSGLPSDRFSAERTGGSVSTLTIQRTQQEDSAVYLCASSLAWRGEQYFGPGTRLTVT.

V is TRBV11-1 and J is TRBJ1-6, with TRBD1 matching over 9 bases. This CDR3 has 15 amino acids. The V gene end was trimmed by 5 bases and the J gene end by 12 bases; junction bases not matched to a gene: 11. Germline CDR1 reads SGHAT; CDR2 reads FQDESV (reference sequence). In nucleotides, the CDR3 is TGTGCCAGCAGCCCATTGGACAGGGGCCTAATACCCCTCCACTTT. Its protein product is CASSPLDRGLIPLHF.

This clonotype was seen once. Mismatch with germline at one junction end may stem from a read error. The chain links TRBV7-9 to TRBJ2-7; D perhaps matches TRBD1 (6 bases). Germline-derived CDR1 and CDR2 are SEHNR and FQNEAQ (reference sequence). The CDR3 loop spans 14 amino acids. The CDR3 region is CASSDGRRGYTEAF. The DNA of the CDR3 is TGTGCCAGCAGCGACGGTCGAAGGGGGTATACTGAAGCTTTC. Full variable domain (remainder filled in from reference TRBV7-9 and TRBJ2-7): DTGVSQNPRHKITKRGQNVTFRCDPISEHNRLYWYRQTLGQGPEFLTYFQNEAQLEKSRLLSDRFSAERPKGSFSTLEIQRTEQGDSAMYLCASSDGRRGYTEAFGPGTRLTVT.

There are many counts of this clonotype. The CDR3 loop is CAWSVTSEQFF. The CDR3, as DNA: TGTGCCTGGAGTGTAACGAGTGAGCAGTTCTTC. The gene calls are TRBV30 and TRBJ2-1, with no clear D. Germline V gene sequence: CDR1 GTSNPN, CDR2 SVGIG (reference sequence). This CDR3 region has 11 residues. V was cut by 0 bases and J by 9 bases, with 6 bases left in between.

The chain links TRBV25-1 to TRBJ2-5, with D maybe TRBD2 (6 bases). The CDR3 totals 10 residues. Germline V lookup: CDR1 MGHDK, CDR2 SYGVNS. The CDR3: CASGQETQYF. The CDR3 DNA reads TGTGCTAGCGGACAAGAGACCCAGTACTTC.

Points on this clonotype: Compared with germline, one end of the junction differs, possibly owing to a read error. The chain joins TRBV2 to TRBJ1-3; TRBD1 matches 7 bases. The CDR3 contains 15 residues. Germline V gene sequence: CDR1 SNHLY, CDR2 FYNNEI. The CDR3 DNA sequence: TGTGCCAGCAGTGACGAGGGGGCAGGAGGCAACACCATATGTTTT. Amino acid sequence: CASSDEGAGGNTICF.

The CDR3 DNA follows: TGTGCCAGCAGCTTAAGGCCGACAGGGGGGTACAATGAGCAGTTCTTC. Translating gives CASSLRPTGGYNEQFF. The J gene is TRBJ2-1, the V gene TRBV11-2; TRBD1 agrees at 9 bases. The CDR3 runs 16 residues. CDR1 SGHAT and CDR2 FQNNGV come from the germline V gene. Trimming cost V 2 bases and J 4 bases; bases outside gene matches: 6.